Listed below are T cell receptor beta chains from one sample, sequenced in a study of CD8 T cells in ankylosing spondylitis. TCRdb fed the 5' RACE reads into MiXCR, producing one record per CDR3 protein. The sample has roughly 180,000 distinct CDR3 sequences, 9.5% to 15% seen once. Sequences were obtained from blood, either unsorted or a sorted T cell fraction (not recorded which). Source of these receptors: a male donor with ankylosing spondylitis or in good health (not recorded which). CDR3s include the opening cysteine and the closing phenylalanine or tryptophan. D genes are given only for firm matches. Expanded clones are given a class, and other clones once, few, many or no size at all.

clone_size d_call j_call v_call cdr3_aa cdr3_nt
few NA TRBJ2-7 TRBV11-2 CASSLGSRYEQYF TGTGCCAGCAGCTTAGGCAGTCGCTACGAGCAGTACTTC
many TRBD2 TRBJ2-7 TRBV4-1 CASSQDPAGDYEQYF TGCGCCAGCAGCCAAGATCCAGCGGGAGATTACGAGCAGTACTTC
NA TRBD1 TRBJ2-1 TRBV7-6 CASSLAMGQYNEQFF TGTGCCAGCAGCTTAGCGATGGGACAGTACAATGAGCAGTTCTTC
many TRBD1 TRBJ1-1 TRBV7-8 CASSPQGAGMNTEAFF TGTGCCAGCAGCCCGCAGGGGGCCGGGATGAACACTGAAGCTTTCTTT
many NA TRBJ2-7 TRBV12-3/TRBV12-4 CASSFGQGGEQYF TGTGCCAGCAGTTTTGGGCAGGGGGGCGAGCAGTACTTC
few TRBD1 TRBJ1-4 TRBV12-3/TRBV12-4 CASSTTTGGVDEKLFF TGTGCCAGCAGTACAACTACAGGGGGAGTGGATGAAAAACTGTTTTTT
few TRBD1 TRBJ2-7 TRBV7-9 CASSGTELNYEQYF TGTGCCAGCAGCGGGACAGAGTTAAACTACGAGCAGTACTTC
NA NA TRBJ2-1 TRBV7-6 CASSPDLSSYNEQFF TGTGCCAGCAGCCCGGACCTTAGCTCCTACAATGAGCAGTTCTTC
many NA TRBJ2-5 TRBV25-1 CASSEGSQETQYF TGTGCCAGCAGTGAAGGGAGCCAAGAGACCCAGTACTTC
NA NA TRBJ2-3 TRBV9 CASSVIGHNGDTQYF TGTGCCAGCAGCGTAATAGGGCATAACGGAGATACGCAGTATTTT
few NA TRBJ2-3 TRBV4-1 CASSQRELGTDTQYF TGCGCCAGCAGCCAGCGAGAACTAGGCACAGATACGCAGTATTTT
few NA TRBJ2-4 TRBV12-3/TRBV12-4 CASRPDSGLGIQYF TGTGCCAGCAGGCCCGATTCGGGGTTGGGCATTCAGTACTTC
many NA TRBJ2-3 TRBV29-1 CSVSGDTQYF TGCAGCGTTTCCGGGGATACGCAGTATTTT
few TRBD2 TRBJ2-7 TRBV18 CASSPGGLIVYEQYF TGTGCCAGCTCACCGGGAGGGCTAATAGTTTACGAGCAGTACTTC
NA TRBD2 TRBJ2-4 TRBV12-3/TRBV12-4 CASIYPRGVRSREARGIQCF TGTGCCAGCATCTACCCCCGAGGAGTTCGGTCCCGGGAGGCCAGAGGCATTCAGTGCTTC
NA NA TRBJ2-1 TRBV29-1 CSVEGGTVSNEQFF TGCAGCGTTGAAGGCGGGACGGTGTCGAATGAGCAGTTCTTC
NA NA TRBJ2-7 TRBV27 CAAGPATYEQYF TGTGCCGCGGGACCAGCCACCTACGAGCAGTACTTC
many NA TRBJ2-4 TRBV6-1 CASSHKERHPSKNIQYF TGTGCCAGCAGCCACAAAGAGCGCCATCCCTCCAAAAACATTCAGTACTTC
NA NA TRBJ1-4 TRBV6-5 CASRGRGKLFF TGTGCCAGCAGAGGGCGAGGAAAACTGTTTTTT
NA NA TRBJ2-1 TRBV10-2 CASSEFGPEQFF TGCGCCAGCAGTGAGTTTGGACCGGAGCAGTTCTTC
many TRBD1 TRBJ1-3 TRBV28 CASSWTGDLGNTIYF TGTGCCAGCAGCTGGACAGGGGATCTTGGAAACACCATATATTTT
NA NA TRBJ2-2 TRBV2 CGTDKIVTGELFF TGTGGTACAGACAAGATCGTCACCGGGGAGCTGTTTTTT
NA NA TRBJ1-6 TRBV6-1 CASSPPSSYNSPLHF TGTGCCAGCAGTCCCCCGAGCTCCTATAATTCACCCCTCCACTTT
few TRBD1 TRBJ1-2 TRBV2 CASSEVQGRGYTF TGTGCCAGCAGTGAAGTACAGGGGAGAGGCTACACCTTC
NA NA TRBJ1-2 TRBV4-1 CASGHPRPSLNYGYTF TGCGCCAGCGGCCATCCTAGACCGTCTTTAAACTATGGCTACACCTTC
NA TRBD2 TRBJ2-5 TRBV6-1 CASSIVTGTSRLSGETQYF TGTGCCAGCTCAATTGTAACCGGGACTAGCAGGCTCTCAGGAGAGACCCAGTACTTC
few NA TRBJ2-5 TRBV21-1 CASSKEPSGVRETQYF TGTGCCAGCAGCAAAGAACCTAGCGGGGTTCGAGAGACCCAGTACTTC
few NA TRBJ1-1 TRBV20-1 CSASTMNTEAFF TGCAGTGCCTCGACCATGAACACTGAAGCTTTCTTT
few NA TRBJ1-4 TRBV12-3/TRBV12-4 CASSSRGVGEKLFF TGTGCCAGCAGTTCCCGTGGGGTTGGTGAAAAACTGTTTTTT
NA TRBD1 TRBJ2-7 TRBV9 CASSVGAGGSYEQYF TGTGCCAGCAGCGTCGGGGCAGGGGGCTCTTACGAGCAGTACTTC
few NA TRBJ2-1 TRBV5-1 CASRIGTMGDEQFF TGCGCCAGCAGAATTGGGACAATGGGGGATGAGCAGTTCTTC
few NA TRBJ1-1 TRBV4-1 CASSQGRGGTEAFF TGCGCCAGCAGCCAAGGCAGGGGCGGCACTGAAGCTTTCTTT
NA NA TRBJ2-3 TRBV30 CAWSVVILTDTQYF TGTGCCTGGAGTGTGGTCATCCTCACAGATACGCAGTATTTT